This TCR beta chain was captured by sequencing in a study of shared clonotypes between healthy human individuals. This clone is a singleton in its sample. Adult donors, all healthy and HIV-negative, had no recent acute infections or vaccinations. CD4+ cells underwent separation, giving CD45RA+ naive and CD45RA-negative memory subsets. Samples underwent the assay at deep level. Measured with immunoSEQ multiplex PCR; TCRdb has only the in-frame clones, and not every one. This sample carries some 300,000 clones, around 70% of them seen once, and the ten largest clones take more than 9%. Germline-derived CDR1 and CDR2 are KGHSH and LQKENI. The CDR3 covers 15 residues. After removal of 6 bases from V and 1 base from J, the junction contained 6 bases not matched to a gene.

The sequencing input was memory CD4+ T cells sorted from blood. Subset specified: CD45RA-negative fraction. The rearrangement joins TRBV18 to TRBJ2-7; the match to TRBD1 covers 10 bases. This clonotype was sampled from a man aged 30 to 39 in good health. The CDR3 nucleotides are TGTGCCAGCTCGACAGGGGGCGCCTGGTCCTACGAGCAGTACTTC. Its translation: CASSTGGAWSYEQYF.